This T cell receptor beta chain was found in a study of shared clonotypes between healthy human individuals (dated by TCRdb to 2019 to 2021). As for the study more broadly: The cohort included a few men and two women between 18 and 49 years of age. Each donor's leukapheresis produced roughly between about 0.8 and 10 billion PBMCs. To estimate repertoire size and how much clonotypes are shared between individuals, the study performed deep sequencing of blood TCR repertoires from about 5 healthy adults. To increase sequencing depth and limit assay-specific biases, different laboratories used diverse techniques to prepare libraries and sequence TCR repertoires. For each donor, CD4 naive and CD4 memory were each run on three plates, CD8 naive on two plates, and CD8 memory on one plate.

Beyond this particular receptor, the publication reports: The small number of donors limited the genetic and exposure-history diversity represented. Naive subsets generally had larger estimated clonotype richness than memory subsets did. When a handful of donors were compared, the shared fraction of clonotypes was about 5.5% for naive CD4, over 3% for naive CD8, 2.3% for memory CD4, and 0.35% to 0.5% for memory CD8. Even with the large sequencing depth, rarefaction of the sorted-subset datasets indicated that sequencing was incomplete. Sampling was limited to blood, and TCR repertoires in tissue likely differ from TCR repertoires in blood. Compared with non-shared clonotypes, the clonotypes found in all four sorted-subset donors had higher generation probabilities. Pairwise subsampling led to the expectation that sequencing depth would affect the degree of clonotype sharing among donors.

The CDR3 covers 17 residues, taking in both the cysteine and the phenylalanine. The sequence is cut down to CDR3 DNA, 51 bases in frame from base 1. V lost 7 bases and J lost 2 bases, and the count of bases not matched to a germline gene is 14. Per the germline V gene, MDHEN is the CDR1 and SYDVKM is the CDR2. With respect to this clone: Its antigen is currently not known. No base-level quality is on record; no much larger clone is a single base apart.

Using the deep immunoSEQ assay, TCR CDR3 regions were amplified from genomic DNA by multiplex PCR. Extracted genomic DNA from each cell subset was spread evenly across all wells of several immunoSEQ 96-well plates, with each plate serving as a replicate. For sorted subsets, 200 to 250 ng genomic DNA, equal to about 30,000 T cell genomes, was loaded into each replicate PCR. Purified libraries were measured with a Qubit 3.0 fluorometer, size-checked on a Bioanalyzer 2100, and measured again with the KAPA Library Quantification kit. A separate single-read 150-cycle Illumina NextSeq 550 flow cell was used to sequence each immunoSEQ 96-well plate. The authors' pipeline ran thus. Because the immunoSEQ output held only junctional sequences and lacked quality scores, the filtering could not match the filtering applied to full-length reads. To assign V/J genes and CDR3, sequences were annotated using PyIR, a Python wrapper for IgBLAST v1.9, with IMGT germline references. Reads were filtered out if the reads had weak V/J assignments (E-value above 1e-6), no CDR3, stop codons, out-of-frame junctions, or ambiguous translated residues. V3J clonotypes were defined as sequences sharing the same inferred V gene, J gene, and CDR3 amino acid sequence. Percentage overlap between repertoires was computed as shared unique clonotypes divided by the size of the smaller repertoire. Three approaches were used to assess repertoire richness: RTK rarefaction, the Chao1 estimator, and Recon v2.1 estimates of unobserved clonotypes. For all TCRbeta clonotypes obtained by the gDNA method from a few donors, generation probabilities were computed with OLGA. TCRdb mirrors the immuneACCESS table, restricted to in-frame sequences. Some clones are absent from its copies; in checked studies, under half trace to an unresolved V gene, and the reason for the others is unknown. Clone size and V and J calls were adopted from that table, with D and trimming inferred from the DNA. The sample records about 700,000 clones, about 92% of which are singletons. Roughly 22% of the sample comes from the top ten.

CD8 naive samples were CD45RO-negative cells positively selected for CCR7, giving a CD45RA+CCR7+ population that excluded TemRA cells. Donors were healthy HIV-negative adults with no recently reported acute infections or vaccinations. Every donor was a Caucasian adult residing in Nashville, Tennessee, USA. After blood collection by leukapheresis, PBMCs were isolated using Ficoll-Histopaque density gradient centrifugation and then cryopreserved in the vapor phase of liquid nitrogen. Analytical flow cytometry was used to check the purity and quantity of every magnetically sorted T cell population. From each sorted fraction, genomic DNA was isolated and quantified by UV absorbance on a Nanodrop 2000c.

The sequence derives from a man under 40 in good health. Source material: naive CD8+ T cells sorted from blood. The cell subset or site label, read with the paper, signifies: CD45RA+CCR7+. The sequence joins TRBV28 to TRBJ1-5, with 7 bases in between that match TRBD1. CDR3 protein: CASTRDRRRSGNQPQHF. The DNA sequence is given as TGTGCCAGCACCCGGGACAGAAGGAGAAGCGGCAATCAGCCCCAGCATTTT.